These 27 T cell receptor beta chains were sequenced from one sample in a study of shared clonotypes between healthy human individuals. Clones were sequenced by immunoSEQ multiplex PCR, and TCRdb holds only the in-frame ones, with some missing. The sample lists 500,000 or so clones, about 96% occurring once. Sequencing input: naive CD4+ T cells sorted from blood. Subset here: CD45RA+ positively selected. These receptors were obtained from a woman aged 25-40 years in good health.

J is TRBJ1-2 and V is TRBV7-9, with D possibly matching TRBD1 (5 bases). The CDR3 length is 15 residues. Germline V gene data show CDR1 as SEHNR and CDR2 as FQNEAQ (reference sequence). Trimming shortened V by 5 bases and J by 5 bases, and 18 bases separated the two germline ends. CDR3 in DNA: TGTGCCAGCAGCCTTAGAACAGGATCCATTTATGGCTACACCTTC. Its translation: CASSLRTGSIYGYTF.

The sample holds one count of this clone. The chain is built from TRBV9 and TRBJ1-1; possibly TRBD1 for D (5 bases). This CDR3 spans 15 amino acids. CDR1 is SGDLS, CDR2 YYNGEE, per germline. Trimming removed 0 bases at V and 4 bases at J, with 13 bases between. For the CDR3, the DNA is TGTGCCAGCAGCGTAGTAAAAGGGGAAGGCACTGAAGCTTTCTTT. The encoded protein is CASSVVKGEGTEAFF.

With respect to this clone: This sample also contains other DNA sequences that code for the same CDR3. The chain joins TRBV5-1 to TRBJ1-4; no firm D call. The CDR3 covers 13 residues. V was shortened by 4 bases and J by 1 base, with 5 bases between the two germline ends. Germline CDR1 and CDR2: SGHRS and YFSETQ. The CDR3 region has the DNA TGCGCCAGCAGCCCTGGAACTAATGAAAAACTGTTTTTT. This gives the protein CASSPGTNEKLFF.

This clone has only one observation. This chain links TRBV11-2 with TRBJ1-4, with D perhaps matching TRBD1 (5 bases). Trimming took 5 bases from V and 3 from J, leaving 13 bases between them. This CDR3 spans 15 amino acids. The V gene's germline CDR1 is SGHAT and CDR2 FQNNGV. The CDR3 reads CASSPAGNPNEKLFF. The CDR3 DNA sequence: TGTGCCAGCAGCCCCGCAGGGAACCCTAATGAAAAACTGTTTTTT.

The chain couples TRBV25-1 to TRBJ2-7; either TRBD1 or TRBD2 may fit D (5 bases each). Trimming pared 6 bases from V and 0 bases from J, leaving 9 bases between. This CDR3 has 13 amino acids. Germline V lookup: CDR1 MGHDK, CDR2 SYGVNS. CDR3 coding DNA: TGTGCCAGCAGGGGGGATGGCTCCTACGAGCAGTACTTC. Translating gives CASRGDGSYEQYF.

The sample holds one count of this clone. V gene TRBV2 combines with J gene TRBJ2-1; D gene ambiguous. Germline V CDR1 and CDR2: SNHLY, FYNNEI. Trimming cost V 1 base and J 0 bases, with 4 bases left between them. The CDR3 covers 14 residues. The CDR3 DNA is TGTGCCAGCAGTGAAGGGTACTCCTACAATGAGCAGTTCTTC. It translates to CASSEGYSYNEQFF.

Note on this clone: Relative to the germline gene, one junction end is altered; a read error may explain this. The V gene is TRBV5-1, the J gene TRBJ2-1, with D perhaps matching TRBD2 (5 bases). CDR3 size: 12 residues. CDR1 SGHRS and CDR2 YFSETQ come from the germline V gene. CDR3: CASSFGENQRIF. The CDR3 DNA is TGCGCCAGCAGCTTTGGGGAGAACCAACGGATCTTC.

CDR3 region: CASSYPGGLNEQFF. CDR3 sequence (DNA): TGTGCCAGTAGCTATCCGGGGGGTCTCAATGAGCAGTTCTTC. The V gene is TRBV19, the J gene TRBJ2-1, with 7 nucleotides matching TRBD2. The CDR3 sequence is 14 residues long. The J segment lost 6 bases and the V segment lost 6 bases, leaving 8 bases of the junction unmatched. Germline V gene data show CDR1 as LNHDA and CDR2 as SQIVND (reference sequence).

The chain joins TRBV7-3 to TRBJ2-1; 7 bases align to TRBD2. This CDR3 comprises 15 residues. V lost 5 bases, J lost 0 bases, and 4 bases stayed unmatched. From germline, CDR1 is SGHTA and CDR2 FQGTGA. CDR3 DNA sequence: TGTGCCAGCAGCCCACAGCGGGACTCCTACAATGAGCAGTTCTTC. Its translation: CASSPQRDSYNEQFF.

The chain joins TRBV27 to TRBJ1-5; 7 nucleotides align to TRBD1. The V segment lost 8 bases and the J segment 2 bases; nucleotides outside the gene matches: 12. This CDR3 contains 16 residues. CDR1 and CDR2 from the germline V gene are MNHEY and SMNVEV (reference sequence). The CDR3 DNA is TGTGCCAGCGACAGGGAGGTTACTTTGGGCAATCAGCCCCAGCATTTT. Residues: CASDREVTLGNQPQHF.

The CDR3: CASSDYGGGKTYEQYF. The CDR3 region has the DNA TGTGCCAGTAGCGACTACGGGGGCGGCAAAACTTACGAGCAGTACTTC. This chain connects TRBV19 to TRBJ2-7; D assignment may be TRBD1 or TRBD2 (6 bases each). The germline V and J ends were trimmed by 6 bases and 4 bases, with 22 bases remaining between them. The V gene's germline CDR1 is LNHDA and CDR2 SQIVND (reference sequence). CDR3 size: 16 residues. Full variable domain (missing parts from reference TRBV19 and TRBJ2-7): DGGITQSPKYLFRKEGQNVTLSCEQNLNHDAMYWYRQDPGQGLRLIYYSQIVNDFQKGDIAEGYSVSREKKESFPLTVTSAQKNPTAFYLCASSDYGGGKTYEQYFGPGTRLTVT.

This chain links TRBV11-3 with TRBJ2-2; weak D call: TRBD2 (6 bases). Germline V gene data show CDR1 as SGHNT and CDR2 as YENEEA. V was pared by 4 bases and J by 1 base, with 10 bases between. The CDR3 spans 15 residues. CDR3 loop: CASSWRAGNTGELFF. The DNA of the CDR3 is TGTGCCAGCAGCTGGCGAGCGGGGAACACCGGGGAGCTGTTTTTT.

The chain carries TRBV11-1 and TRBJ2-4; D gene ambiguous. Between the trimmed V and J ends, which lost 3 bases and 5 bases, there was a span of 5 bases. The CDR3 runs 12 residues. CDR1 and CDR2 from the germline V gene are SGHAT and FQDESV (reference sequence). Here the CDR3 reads CASSLDENIQYF. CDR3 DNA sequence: TGTGCCAGCAGCTTGGATGAAAACATTCAGTACTTC.

The CDR3 sequence: CASNTARPGSLNEKLFF. For the CDR3, the DNA is TGTGCCAGCAACACAGCCCGGCCGGGGAGCCTTAATGAAAAACTGTTTTTT. The chain employs TRBV28 and TRBJ1-4; unclear D gene. The CDR3 consists of 17 residues. V lost 7 bases and J lost 4, with 22 bases in between. Germline CDR1 MDHEN, CDR2 SYDVKM.

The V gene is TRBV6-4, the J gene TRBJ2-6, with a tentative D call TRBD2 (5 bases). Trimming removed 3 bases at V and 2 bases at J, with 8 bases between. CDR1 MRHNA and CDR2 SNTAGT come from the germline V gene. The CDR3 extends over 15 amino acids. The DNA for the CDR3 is TGTGCCAGCAGTGAAGGAGGCACTGGGGCCAACGTCCTGACTTTC. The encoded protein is CASSEGGTGANVLTF.

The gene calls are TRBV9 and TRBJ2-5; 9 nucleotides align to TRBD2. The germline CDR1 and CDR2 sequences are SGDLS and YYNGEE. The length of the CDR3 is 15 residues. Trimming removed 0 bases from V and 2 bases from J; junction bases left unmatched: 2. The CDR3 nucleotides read TGTGCCAGCAGCGTAGTAGCGGGAGTTCAAGAGACCCAGTACTTC. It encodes CASSVVAGVQETQYF.

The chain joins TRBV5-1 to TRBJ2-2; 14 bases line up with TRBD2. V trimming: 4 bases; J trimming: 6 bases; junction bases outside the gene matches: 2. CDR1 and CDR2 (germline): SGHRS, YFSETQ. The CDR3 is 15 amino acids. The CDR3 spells CASSGGLAGAGELFF. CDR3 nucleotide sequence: TGCGCCAGCAGCGGGGGACTAGCGGGAGCCGGGGAGCTGTTTTTT.

CDR3 sequence (DNA): TGTGCCAGCAGCTCGTGGGGGGCAATTAGGAACACCGGGGAGCTGTTTTTT. Encoded protein: CASSSWGAIRNTGELFF. This chain joins TRBV13 and TRBJ2-2, with D perhaps TRBD1 or TRBD2 (6 bases each). The V end was cut by 4 bases, the J end by 1 base, with 16 bases between. Germline V CDR1 and CDR2: PRHDT, FYEKMQ (reference sequence). CDR3 size: 17 residues. The variable domain in full, completed from reference TRBV13 and TRBJ2-2, reads AAGVIQSPRHLIKEKRETATLKCYPIPRHDTVYWYQQGPGQDPQFLISFYEKMQSDKGSIPDRFSAQQFSDYHSELNMSSLELGDSALYFCASSSWGAIRNTGELFFGEGSRLTVL.

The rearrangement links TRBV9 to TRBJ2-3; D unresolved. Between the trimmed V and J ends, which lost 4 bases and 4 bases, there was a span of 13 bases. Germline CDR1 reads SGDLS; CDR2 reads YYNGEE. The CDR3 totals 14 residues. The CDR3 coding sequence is TGTGCCAGCAGCACGGACCTGGATCCAGATACGCAGTATTTT. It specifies CASSTDLDPDTQYF.

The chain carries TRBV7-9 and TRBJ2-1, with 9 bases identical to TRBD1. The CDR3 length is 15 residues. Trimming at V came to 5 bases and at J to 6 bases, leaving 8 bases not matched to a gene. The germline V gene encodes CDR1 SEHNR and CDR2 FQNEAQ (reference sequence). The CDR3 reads CASSPTGQGSNEQFF. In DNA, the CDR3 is TGTGCCAGCAGCCCCACGGGACAGGGTTCCAATGAGCAGTTCTTC.

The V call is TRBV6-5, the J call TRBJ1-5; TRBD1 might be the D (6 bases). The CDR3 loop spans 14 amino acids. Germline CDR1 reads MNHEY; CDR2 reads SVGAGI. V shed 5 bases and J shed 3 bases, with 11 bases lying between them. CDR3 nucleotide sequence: TGTGCCAGCAGTCGGACAGACTACAATCAGCCCCAGCATTTT. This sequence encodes CASSRTDYNQPQHF.

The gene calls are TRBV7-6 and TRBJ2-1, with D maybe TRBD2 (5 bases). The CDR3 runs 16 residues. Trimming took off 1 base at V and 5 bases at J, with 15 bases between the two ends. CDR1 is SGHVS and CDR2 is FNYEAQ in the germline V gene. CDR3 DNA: TGTGCCAGCAGCTTAGAACGACTAACTTCCGACAATGAGCAGTTCTTC. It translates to CASSLERLTSDNEQFF. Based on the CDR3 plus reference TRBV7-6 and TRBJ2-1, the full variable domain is GAGVSQSPRYKVTKRGQDVALRCDPISGHVSLYWYRQALGQGPEFLTYFNYEAQQDKSGLPNDRFSAERPEGSISTLTIQRTEQRDSAMYRCASSLERLTSDNEQFFGPGTRLTVL.

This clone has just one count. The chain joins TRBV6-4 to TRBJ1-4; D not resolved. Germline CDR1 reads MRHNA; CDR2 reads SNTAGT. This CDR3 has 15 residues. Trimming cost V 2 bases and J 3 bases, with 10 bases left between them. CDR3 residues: CASSDSLTANEKLFF. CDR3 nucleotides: TGTGCCAGCAGTGACAGTTTAACAGCTAATGAAAAACTGTTTTTT.

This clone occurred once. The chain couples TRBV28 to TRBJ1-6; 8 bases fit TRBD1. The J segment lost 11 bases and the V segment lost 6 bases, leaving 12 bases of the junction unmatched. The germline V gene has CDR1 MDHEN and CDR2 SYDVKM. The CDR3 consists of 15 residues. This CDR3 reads CASRDRDGSYTPLHF. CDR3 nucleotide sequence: TGTGCCAGCAGGGACAGGGACGGGAGTTATACACCCCTCCACTTT.

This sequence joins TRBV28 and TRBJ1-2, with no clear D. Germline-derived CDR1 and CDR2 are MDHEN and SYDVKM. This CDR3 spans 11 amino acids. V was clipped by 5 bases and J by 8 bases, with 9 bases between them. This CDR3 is CASSRMRGYTF. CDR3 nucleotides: TGTGCCAGCAGTAGAATGAGAGGCTACACCTTC.

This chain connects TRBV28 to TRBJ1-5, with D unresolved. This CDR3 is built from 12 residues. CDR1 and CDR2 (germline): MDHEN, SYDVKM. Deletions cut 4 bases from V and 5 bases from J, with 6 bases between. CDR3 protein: CASSSPYQPQHF. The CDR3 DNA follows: TGTGCCAGCAGTTCCCCGTATCAGCCCCAGCATTTT. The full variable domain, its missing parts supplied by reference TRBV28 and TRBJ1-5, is DVKVTQSSRYLVKRTGEKVFLECVQDMDHENMFWYRQDPGLGLRLIYFSYDVKMKEKGDIPEGYSVSREKKERFSLILESASTNQTSMYLCASSSPYQPQHFGDGTRLSIL.

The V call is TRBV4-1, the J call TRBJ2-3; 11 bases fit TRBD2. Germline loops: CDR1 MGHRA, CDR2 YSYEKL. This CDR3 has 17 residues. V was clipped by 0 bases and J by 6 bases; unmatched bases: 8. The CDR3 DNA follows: TGCGCCAGCAGCCAAGAGCCTAGCGGGAGGCCGGTGGATACGCAGTATTTT. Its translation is CASSQEPSGRPVDTQYF.